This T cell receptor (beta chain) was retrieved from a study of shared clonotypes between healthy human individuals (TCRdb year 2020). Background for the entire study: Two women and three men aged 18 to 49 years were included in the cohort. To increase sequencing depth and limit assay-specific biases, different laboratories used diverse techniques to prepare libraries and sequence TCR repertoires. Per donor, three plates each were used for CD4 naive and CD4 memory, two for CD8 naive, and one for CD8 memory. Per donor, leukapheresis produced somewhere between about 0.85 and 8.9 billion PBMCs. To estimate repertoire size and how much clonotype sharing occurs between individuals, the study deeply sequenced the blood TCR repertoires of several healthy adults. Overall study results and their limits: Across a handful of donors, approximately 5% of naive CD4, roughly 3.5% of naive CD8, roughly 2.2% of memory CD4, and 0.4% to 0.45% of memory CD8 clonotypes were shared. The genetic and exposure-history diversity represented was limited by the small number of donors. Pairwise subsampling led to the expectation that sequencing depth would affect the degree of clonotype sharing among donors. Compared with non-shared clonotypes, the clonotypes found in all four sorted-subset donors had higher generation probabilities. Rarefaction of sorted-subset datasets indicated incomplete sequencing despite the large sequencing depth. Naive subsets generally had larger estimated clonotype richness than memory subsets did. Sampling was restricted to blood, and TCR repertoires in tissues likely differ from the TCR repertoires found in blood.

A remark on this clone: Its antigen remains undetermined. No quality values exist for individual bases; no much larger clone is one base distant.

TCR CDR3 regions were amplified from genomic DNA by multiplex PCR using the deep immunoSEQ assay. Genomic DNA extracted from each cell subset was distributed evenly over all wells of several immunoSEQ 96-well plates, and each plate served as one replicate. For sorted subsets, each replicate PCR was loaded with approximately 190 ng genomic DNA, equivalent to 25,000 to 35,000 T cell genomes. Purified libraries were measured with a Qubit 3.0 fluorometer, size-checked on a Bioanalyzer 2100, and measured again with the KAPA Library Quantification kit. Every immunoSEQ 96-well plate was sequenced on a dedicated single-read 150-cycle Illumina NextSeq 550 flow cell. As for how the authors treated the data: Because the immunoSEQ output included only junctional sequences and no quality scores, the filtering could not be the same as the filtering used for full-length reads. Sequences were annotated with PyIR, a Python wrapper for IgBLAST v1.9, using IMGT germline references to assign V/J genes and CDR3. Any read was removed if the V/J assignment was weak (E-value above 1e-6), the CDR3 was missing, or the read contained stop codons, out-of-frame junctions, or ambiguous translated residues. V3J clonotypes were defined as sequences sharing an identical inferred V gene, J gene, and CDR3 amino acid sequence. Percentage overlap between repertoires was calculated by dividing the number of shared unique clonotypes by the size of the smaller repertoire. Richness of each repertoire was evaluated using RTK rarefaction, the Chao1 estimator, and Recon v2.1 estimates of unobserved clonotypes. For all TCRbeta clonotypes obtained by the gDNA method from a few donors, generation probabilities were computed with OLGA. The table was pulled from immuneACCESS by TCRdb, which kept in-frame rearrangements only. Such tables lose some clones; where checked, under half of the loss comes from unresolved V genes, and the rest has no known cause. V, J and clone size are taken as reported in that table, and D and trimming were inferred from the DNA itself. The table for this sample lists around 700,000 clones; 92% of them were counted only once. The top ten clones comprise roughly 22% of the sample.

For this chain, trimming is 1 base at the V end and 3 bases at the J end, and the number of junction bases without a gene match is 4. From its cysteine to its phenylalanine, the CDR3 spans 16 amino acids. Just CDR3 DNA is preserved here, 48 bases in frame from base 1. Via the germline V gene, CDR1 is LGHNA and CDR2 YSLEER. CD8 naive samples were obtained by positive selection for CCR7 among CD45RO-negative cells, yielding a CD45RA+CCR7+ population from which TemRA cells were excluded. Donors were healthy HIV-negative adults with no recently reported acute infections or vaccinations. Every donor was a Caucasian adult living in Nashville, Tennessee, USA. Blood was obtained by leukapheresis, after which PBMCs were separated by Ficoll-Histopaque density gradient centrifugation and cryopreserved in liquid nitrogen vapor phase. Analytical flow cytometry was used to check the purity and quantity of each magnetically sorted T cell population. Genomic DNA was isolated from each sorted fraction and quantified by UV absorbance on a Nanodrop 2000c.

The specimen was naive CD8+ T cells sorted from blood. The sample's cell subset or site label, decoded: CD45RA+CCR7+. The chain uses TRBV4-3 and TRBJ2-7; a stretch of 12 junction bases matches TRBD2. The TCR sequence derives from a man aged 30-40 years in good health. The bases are TGCGCCAGCAGCCAAGGGACTAGCGGGACCGGCTACGAGCAGTACTTC. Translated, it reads CASSQGTSGTGYEQYF.